Below, 25 T cell receptor beta chains from the same sample are listed, as sequenced in a study of blood T cell repertoires in COVID-19. Measured with immunoSEQ multiplex PCR; TCRdb has only the in-frame clones, and not every one. This repertoire shows 250,000 to 300,000 clones, about 90% found once; its top ten account for roughly 1.9%. Sequenced input: PBMCs or T cells enriched from blood (not recorded which). The origin of the receptors is a woman aged 60 to 75 who had recovered from COVID-19.

The genes are TRBV5-4 and TRBJ2-5, with D perhaps matching TRBD1 (6 bases). Germline V gene lookup returns CDR1 SGHNT and CDR2 YYREEE (reference sequence). The CDR3 sequence is 13 residues long. Trimming pared 10 bases from V and 4 bases from J, leaving 17 bases between. CDR3 in amino acids: CAARGAGAETQYF. CDR3 nucleotide sequence: TGTGCCGCCCGGGGAGCAGGGGCAGAGACCCAGTACTTC. The full variable domain, rest sourced from reference TRBV5-4 and TRBJ2-5, is ETGVTQSPTHLIKTRGQQVTLRCSSQSGHNTVSWYQQALGQGPQFIFQYYREEENGRGNFPPRFSGLQFPNYSSELNVNALELDDSALYLCAARGAGAETQYFGPGTRLLVL.

The V gene is TRBV7-9, the J gene TRBJ2-5; TRBD2 agrees at 8 bases. This CDR3 has 17 amino acids. After removal of 1 base from V and 5 bases from J, the junction contained 12 bases not matched to a gene. The germline V gene has CDR1 SEHNR and CDR2 FQNEAQ (reference sequence). CDR3 region: CASSLGILGRAWETQYF. The DNA of the CDR3 is TGTGCCAGCAGCTTAGGAATTCTCGGGAGGGCGTGGGAGACCCAGTACTTC. The variable domain in full, completed from reference TRBV7-9 and TRBJ2-5, reads DTGVSQNPRHKITKRGQNVTFRCDPISEHNRLYWYRQTLGQGPEFLTYFQNEAQLEKSRLLSDRFSAERPKGSFSTLEIQRTEQGDSAMYLCASSLGILGRAWETQYFGPGTRLLVL.

J is TRBJ1-6 and V is TRBV10-3; 8 positions agree with TRBD1. The CDR3 runs 19 residues. The V segment lost 3 bases and the J segment 2 bases; nucleotides outside the gene matches: 12. CDR1 ENHRY and CDR2 SYGVKD come from the germline V gene. The CDR3 loop is CAISEYRQGSTPYNSPLHF. The CDR3 nucleotides read TGTGCCATCAGTGAATACCGACAGGGGTCCACTCCCTATAATTCACCCCTCCACTTT.

The chain combines TRBV5-1 with TRBJ2-5; 7 nucleotides line up with TRBD2. The CDR3 length is 14 residues. Germline V gives CDR1 SGHRS, CDR2 YFSETQ. Trimming at V came to 4 bases and at J to 3 bases, leaving 6 bases not matched to a gene. The CDR3 is CASSKTSTEETQYF. In DNA form, the CDR3 reads TGCGCCAGCAGCAAGACTAGCACCGAAGAGACCCAGTACTTC.

The V and J genes are TRBV5-1 and TRBJ2-3, with 12 bases matching TRBD2. The germline V gene encodes CDR1 SGHRS and CDR2 YFSETQ. The trim removed 2 bases at V and 6 bases at J, leaving 4 bases unmatched. The CDR3 length is 15 residues. This CDR3 is CASSLRLAGDDTQYF. Written as DNA, the CDR3 is TGCGCCAGCAGCTTAAGACTAGCGGGAGATGATACGCAGTATTTT.

This clone has just one count. V is TRBV5-1 and J is TRBJ2-1, with 7 bases matching TRBD2. Germline values: CDR1 SGHRS, CDR2 YFSETQ. This CDR3 has 11 residues. V was clipped by 3 bases and J by 15 bases; unmatched bases: 6. CDR3 DNA: TGCGCCAGCAGCTCCGCGGGAGTACGGTTCTTC. Translating it yields CASSSAGVRFF.

CDR3: CASSQDKGGYEQYF. DNA for the CDR3: TGTGCCAGCAGCCAGGACAAAGGGGGCTACGAGCAGTACTTC. The chain carries TRBV4-2 and TRBJ2-7; D is possibly TRBD1 (6 bases). Trimming removed 3 bases from V and 3 bases from J, with 12 bases in between. The CDR3 length is 14 residues. Germline loops: CDR1 LGHNA, CDR2 YNFKEQ.

The V and J genes are TRBV7-2 and TRBJ1-5; TRBD1 matches 10 bases. CDR1 and CDR2 from the germline V gene are SGHTA and FQGNSA. This CDR3 contains 14 residues. V gave up 5 bases and J gave up 5 bases; unmatched junction bases: 3. In nucleotides, the CDR3 is TGTGCCAGCAGCCGGGACAGGGGCTATCAGCCCCAGCATTTT. Encoded protein: CASSRDRGYQPQHF.

The chain combines TRBV10-2 with TRBJ1-3; 11 bases match TRBD1. Germline V CDR1 and CDR2: WSHSY, SAAADI. V shed 7 bases, J shed 4 bases, and the junction held 6 bases outside the gene matches. The CDR3 is made up of 15 amino acids. As DNA, the CDR3 is TGCGCCAGCACCAAAGGACAGGGGGCAGGAAACACCATATATTTT. Amino acids: CASTKGQGAGNTIYF.

J is TRBJ1-5 and V is TRBV28; TRBD1 aligns across 8 bases. Trimming cost V 5 bases and J 9 bases; bases outside gene matches: 9. Germline V lookup: CDR1 MDHEN, CDR2 SYDVKM. The length of the CDR3 is 14 residues. The CDR3: CASSPGQAHPPQHF. DNA for the CDR3: TGTGCCAGCAGTCCGGGACAGGCCCACCCGCCCCAGCATTTT.

The rearrangement uses TRBV5-6 and TRBJ1-4; tentative D call: TRBD1 (6 bases). The CDR3 consists of 14 residues. V lost 4 bases and J 8 bases, leaving 15 bases between the germline ends. Germline V gives CDR1 SGHDT, CDR2 YYEEEE. CDR3 coding DNA: TGTGCCAGCAGCCAAAGACAGGTCCGGGAAAAACTGTTTTTT. Protein: CASSQRQVREKLFF.

V is TRBV11-3 and J is TRBJ2-1, with D perhaps matching TRBD1 (6 bases). Trimming left V 5 bases short and J 10 bases short, with 15 bases between. This CDR3 has 13 amino acids. Germline values: CDR1 SGHNT, CDR2 YENEEA. CDR3 in amino acids: CASSILTGVEQFF. The CDR3 nucleotides read TGTGCCAGCAGCATACTGACAGGCGTCGAGCAGTTCTTC.

V usage is TRBV6-9 and J usage is TRBJ2-7, with 9 positions matching TRBD1. The germline V gene has CDR1 MNHGY and CDR2 SVAAGI. The length of the CDR3 is 13 residues. V shed 7 bases and J 6 bases; nucleotides not matched to a gene: 7. The CDR3 bases are TGTGCCAGCATACCGCGACAGGGGGGCGAGCAGTACTTC. This codes for CASIPRQGGEQYF.

This clone appeared a few times. V is TRBV18 and J is TRBJ1-5; 9 bases match TRBD1. With 3 bases clipped from V and 2 bases from J, the junction kept 14 bases outside the gene matches. Germline V gives CDR1 KGHSH, CDR2 LQKENI. The CDR3 covers 19 residues. The CDR3 sequence: CASSPWESGTGIGNQPQHF. CDR3 DNA: TGTGCCAGCTCACCGTGGGAGTCAGGGACAGGGATTGGCAATCAGCCCCAGCATTTT.

This chain links TRBV6-5 with TRBJ1-4; 7 positions match TRBD1. V shed 4 bases, J shed 3 bases, and the junction held 5 bases outside the gene matches. The germline gives CDR1 MNHEY, CDR2 SVGAGI. CDR3 length: 15 residues. CDR3 sequence (DNA): TGTGCCAGCAGTTCGACAGGGTTTTCTAATGAAAAACTGTTTTTT. It is translated as CASSSTGFSNEKLFF.

The rearrangement joins TRBV10-3 to TRBJ1-1; the match to TRBD1 covers 7 bases. The length of the CDR3 is 13 residues. CDR1 ENHRY and CDR2 SYGVKD come from the germline V gene. V shed 6 bases and J 6 bases; nucleotides not matched to a gene: 7. The CDR3, as DNA: TGTGCCATCAGAACAGGGGTGTCTTCTGAAGCTTTCTTT. It yields the protein CAIRTGVSSEAFF.

The rearrangement uses TRBV11-2 and TRBJ1-6; possibly TRBD1 for D (6 bases). This CDR3 has 14 amino acids. The V and J ends lost 4 bases and 7 bases respectively, with 11 bases between them. CDR1 is SGHAT and CDR2 is FQNNGV in the germline V gene. CDR3 bases: TGTGCCAGCAGCTCCTTAAGGGGGAATTCACCCCTCCACTTT. Translated: CASSSLRGNSPLHF.

This clone was seen only once. This sequence joins TRBV10-3 and TRBJ1-2; possible D gene TRBD1, 5 bases. V dropped 5 bases and J dropped 8 bases, with 15 bases sitting between them. CDR3 length equals 13 residues. Germline V gene lookup returns CDR1 ENHRY and CDR2 SYGVKD. The CDR3 region has the DNA TGTGCCATCAGTAATCACCAGGGATTGGGCTACACCTTC. Its translation is CAISNHQGLGYTF.

The chain is built from TRBV4-2 and TRBJ2-7; 12 nucleotides line up with TRBD2. The germline CDR1 and CDR2 sequences are LGHNA and YNFKEQ. CDR3 length: 17 residues. The ends lost 8 bases at V and 5 bases at J; junction bases unmatched: 16. This CDR3 is CASGMTSGSVSVNEQYF. For the CDR3, the DNA is TGTGCCAGCGGGATGACTAGCGGGAGCGTTAGTGTGAACGAGCAGTACTTC.

The genes are TRBV28 and TRBJ1-5; maybe TRBD1 (6 bases). The germline V gene has CDR1 MDHEN and CDR2 SYDVKM. The CDR3 has 14 residues. V was shortened by 6 bases and J by 0 bases, with 9 bases between the two germline ends. The DNA for the CDR3 is TGTGCCAGCAGGGGGGCCTATAGCAATCAGCCCCAGCATTTT. It specifies CASRGAYSNQPQHF. The full variable domain, in which reference TRBV28 and TRBJ1-5 provide the parts outside the CDR3, is DVKVTQSSRYLVKRTGEKVFLECVQDMDHENMFWYRQDPGLGLRLIYFSYDVKMKEKGDIPEGYSVSREKKERFSLILESASTNQTSMYLCASRGAYSNQPQHFGDGTRLSIL.

This rearrangement joins TRBV21-1 to TRBJ1-2. TRBV21-1 is described as a pseudogene. The CDR3 has 17 amino acids. The CDR3, as DNA: TGTGCCAGCAGCAAATGTTTATGGGGGGTAGCGGACTATGGCTACACCTTC. Translation: CASSKCLWGVADYGYTF.

The chain combines TRBV10-2 with TRBJ1-2; tentative D call: TRBD1 (5 bases). V was cut by 10 bases and J by 0 bases, with 12 bases left in between. Germline CDR1 WSHSY, CDR2 SAAADI. The length of the CDR3 is 13 residues. As DNA, the CDR3 is TGCGCCAATTCGGAGGGGCCTAACTATGGCTACACCTTC. The encoded protein is CANSEGPNYGYTF.

The chain links TRBV5-1 to TRBJ2-7; TRBD2 aligns across 11 bases. This CDR3 is built from 14 residues. Germline CDR1 and CDR2: SGHRS and YFSETQ. The V segment lost 0 bases and the J segment 12 bases; nucleotides outside the gene matches: 8. The CDR3 loop reads CASSLAVTSGTSYF. DNA of the CDR3: TGCGCCAGCAGCTTGGCGGTGACTAGCGGGACTTCGTACTTC.

The chain couples TRBV5-1 to TRBJ1-1; 7 bases are shared with TRBD1. The length of the CDR3 is 15 residues. V shed 4 bases, J shed 2 bases, and the junction held 8 bases outside the gene matches. Germline V gene data show CDR1 as SGHRS and CDR2 as YFSETQ. The CDR3 DNA sequence: TGCGCCAGCAGCAGCCTTACAGGGGCCAACACTGAAGCTTTCTTT. Protein product: CASSSLTGANTEAFF.

This chain links TRBV7-9 with TRBJ1-1, with 7 bases aligning to TRBD1. The CDR3 runs to 15 residues. From germline, CDR1 is SEHNR and CDR2 FQNEAQ (reference sequence). Unmatched junction bases numbered 13, after V lost 5 bases and J lost 7 bases. The CDR3 sequence: CASSRNSGGLGEAFF. CDR3 in DNA: TGTGCCAGCAGCCGCAACTCAGGGGGGTTGGGTGAAGCTTTCTTT.